Shown below are 9 T cell receptor beta chains from a single sample sequenced in a study of T cells in narcolepsy (dated by TCRdb to between 2017 and 2018). The method was the immunoSEQ multiplex PCR assay. In TCRdb, the immuneACCESS table is reduced to in-frame sequences with V and J assigned. These tables do not hold every clone; where another copy was compared, an unresolved V gene accounts for under half, and the others remain unexplained. The sample table contains fewer than 25,000 clones; only one count was recorded for around 81% of them. The ten largest clonotypes hold 3.5% to 5% of the sample. The sequencing sample was made of memory (CD45RA-) CD4+ T cells from blood. The sample's cell subset or site label, in plain terms: memory T cells sorted ex vivo from peripheral blood. Receptor source: a human donor in good health.

As for this clone: An end of the junction does not agree with germline; a read error may underlie this. The chain employs TRBV6-1 and TRBJ1-6; maybe TRBD1 (6 bases). The germline CDR1 and CDR2 sequences are MNHNS and SASEGT. There are 14 residues in the CDR3. CDR3 region: CVSSYRGAGSPLHF. The CDR3 region has the DNA TGTGTCAGCAGTTATCGGGGGGCCGGTTCACCCCTCCACTTT.

The chain couples TRBV6-5 to TRBJ2-7; D assignment may be TRBD1 or TRBD2 (5 bases each). The V and J ends lost 2 bases and 3 bases respectively, with 14 bases between them. Germline assignment: CDR1 MNHEY and CDR2 SVGAGI. CDR3 length equals 15 residues. CDR3 loop: CASSYIPGTGYEQYF. Written as DNA, the CDR3 is TGTGCCAGCAGTTACATACCCGGGACGGGCTACGAGCAGTACTTC.

This chain connects TRBV6-5 to TRBJ2-1; D might be TRBD1 (5 bases). V dropped 6 bases and J dropped 16 bases, with 19 bases sitting between them. The CDR3 runs to 12 residues. Germline loops: CDR1 MNHEY, CDR2 SVGAGI. The CDR3 loop reads CASRGRTGENFF. The CDR3 region has the DNA TGTGCCAGCAGGGGGCGTACTGGGGAAAACTTCTTC.

This rearrangement joins TRBV7-2 to TRBJ2-2; D possibly corresponds to TRBD1 (5 bases). The CDR3 spans 14 residues. The V gene's germline CDR1 is SGHTA and CDR2 FQGNSA. V was trimmed by 4 bases and J by 1 base, leaving 7 bases between them. Here the CDR3 reads CASSWGVNTGELFF. DNA of the CDR3: TGTGCCAGCAGCTGGGGCGTGAACACCGGGGAGCTGTTTTTT.

This clone was seen only once. The J gene is TRBJ2-7, the V gene TRBV5-1, with 7 bases matching TRBD1. V lost 4 bases to trimming and J lost 2 bases; unmatched junction nucleotides: 18. The CDR3 runs 18 residues. Germline CDR1 SGHRS, CDR2 YFSETQ. The CDR3 region has the DNA TGCGCCAGCAGCGTGCGGCCCCCAGACAGGGCATTCCCCTACGAGCAGTACTTC. This codes for CASSVRPPDRAFPYEQYF.

The chain joins TRBV14 to TRBJ2-5, with 8 bases identical to TRBD2. Losses at the gene ends were 1 base for V and 6 bases for J; bases not matched to a gene: 7. From germline, CDR1 is SGHDN and CDR2 FVKESK. The CDR3 runs 15 residues. In nucleotides, the CDR3 is TGTGCCAGCAGCCAAGTGGGCGGGGGGCACAAGACCCAGTACTTC. Its protein product is CASSQVGGGHKTQYF.

This clone was seen more than once but under ten times. Here the CDR3 DNA reads TGTGCCAGTAGTACAAGCAGGAGGACTGAGCAGTTCTTC. It translates to CASSTSRRTEQFF. The chain joins TRBV19 to TRBJ2-1, with TRBD2 as a possible D gene (5 bases). The CDR3 spans 13 residues. V was shortened by 4 bases and J by 9 bases, with 13 bases between the two germline ends. Germline loops: CDR1 LNHDA, CDR2 SQIVND (reference sequence).

J is TRBJ2-3 and V is TRBV19; unclear D gene. V gave up 1 base and J gave up 6 bases, with 8 bases separating them. The CDR3 spans 13 residues. Germline CDR1 and CDR2: LNHDA and SQIVND (reference sequence). CDR3 protein: CASSIAERDTQYF. The CDR3, as DNA: TGTGCCAGTAGTATAGCGGAAAGGGATACGCAGTATTTT.

This sequence joins TRBV4-3 and TRBJ2-1; 11 bases line up with TRBD2. Germline assignment: CDR1 LGHNA and CDR2 YSLEER. The V and J ends lost 4 bases and 8 bases, in that order; junction bases with no gene match: 13. This CDR3 has 17 residues. The CDR3 sequence is CASSRGSGGALVDEQFF. The CDR3 bases are TGCGCCAGCAGCCGGGGTAGCGGGGGGGCCCTGGTAGATGAGCAGTTCTTC.